Below, 28 T cell receptor beta chains from the same sample are listed, as sequenced in a study of vaccination and CD4 T cells after COVID-19. No cognate antigen is known for these TCRs. Cultured CD4+ T cell DNA was sequenced using the Oncomine TCR Beta short-read assay. MiXCR, run by TCRdb on the PCR reads, gives a single entry per CDR3 protein. The table shows approximately 19,000 distinct CDR3 sequences, with around 70% occurring only once. Treatment noted: roughly 10-day PBMC culture with coronavirus spike peptide pools or control peptides (ViraFEST assay). The sample comprised CD4+ T cells from blood, cultured in vitro. The receptors shown here come from a human donor who had recovered from COVID-19.

V usage is TRBV20-1 and J usage is TRBJ1-5; TRBD1 aligns across 8 bases. The CDR3 spans 14 residues. Germline CDR1 and CDR2: DFQATT and SNEGSKA (reference sequence). J gave up 2 bases and V 5 bases, and 5 bases lay outside the gene matches. This chain's CDR3 is CSADRGWGNQPQHF. CDR3 nucleotide sequence: TGCAGTGCTGACAGGGGATGGGGCAATCAGCCCCAGCATTTT.

The chain combines TRBV28 with TRBJ1-2; D is undetermined. V was cut by 6 bases and J by 4 bases, with 18 bases left in between. CDR1 and CDR2 (germline): MDHEN, SYDVKM. The CDR3 covers 15 residues. The CDR3 DNA follows: TGTGCCAGCAGCCGTGCTATGACGGGAACCTATGGCTACACCTTC. This translates into CASSRAMTGTYGYTF.

This sequence joins TRBV11-3 and TRBJ2-5; no clear D gene. Germline V gene lookup returns CDR1 SGHNT and CDR2 YENEEA. The CDR3 length is 13 residues. Trimming took 4 bases from V and 4 from J, leaving 10 bases between them. CDR3 amino acids: CASSSDGLETQYF. For the CDR3, the DNA is TGTGCCAGCAGCTCGGACGGCCTAGAGACCCAGTACTTC.

This rearrangement joins TRBV20-1 to TRBJ1-6; D is unclear. CDR3 length equals 15 residues. CDR1 and CDR2 (germline): DFQATT, SNEGSKA (reference sequence). The V end was cut by 2 bases, the J end by 4 bases, with 12 bases between. This CDR3 reads CSARPPGPYNSPLHF. Here the CDR3 DNA reads TGCAGTGCTAGACCCCCGGGTCCTTATAATTCACCCCTCCACTTT.

The chain couples TRBV6-1 to TRBJ1-2, with D perhaps TRBD1 (6 bases). Germline V CDR1 and CDR2: MNHNS, SASEGT. The CDR3 is made up of 21 amino acids. V dropped 6 bases and J dropped 6 bases, with 38 bases sitting between them. The CDR3 nucleotides read TGTGCCAGCAGACGTACCCCACTAGGAGTTGTTTCCGGGGACAACCGGAATGGCTACACCTTC. This sequence encodes CASRRTPLGVVSGDNRNGYTF.

The chain has TRBV15 and TRBJ2-1, with 13 bases that match TRBD2. The CDR3 length is 17 residues. V lost 5 bases, J lost 6 bases, and 10 bases stayed unmatched. Germline-derived CDR1 and CDR2 are LNHNV and YYDKDF (reference sequence). CDR3 protein: CATSSRTSGSLLNEQFF. In DNA form, the CDR3 reads TGTGCCACCAGCTCAAGGACTAGCGGGAGTCTCCTCAATGAGCAGTTCTTC.

The chain joins TRBV6-1 to TRBJ2-7; D may be TRBD1 or TRBD2 (5 bases each). This CDR3 is built from 16 residues. Germline CDR1 is MNHNS and CDR2 is SASEGT. The V end lost 7 bases, the J end lost 2 bases, and 21 bases lay between the germline ends. Here the CDR3 reads CASMGELGQDPYEQYF. The CDR3 coding sequence is TGTGCCAGCATGGGGGAGCTCGGTCAGGACCCCTACGAGCAGTACTTC.

This chain joins TRBV18 and TRBJ2-5; no definite D call. Trimming removed 3 bases from V and 0 bases from J, with 2 bases in between. Per the germline V gene, CDR1 is KGHSH and CDR2 is LQKENI. This CDR3 has 12 amino acids. The CDR3, as DNA: TGTGCCAGCTCACCGGACCAAGAGACCCAGTACTTC. This gives the protein CASSPDQETQYF.

This clonotype was counted between two and nine times. J is TRBJ2-2 and V is TRBV20-1; no definite D call. Per germline, CDR1 DFQATT and CDR2 SNEGSKA (reference sequence). With 3 bases removed from V and 4 bases from J, the gap between germline ends came to 6 bases. The CDR3 consists of 12 residues. The CDR3 DNA reads as TGCAGTGCTAGTCCATTCACCGGGGAGCTGTTTTTT. This encodes CSASPFTGELFF.

The chain uses TRBV7-2 and TRBJ2-7; 12 bases map to TRBD2. Germline values: CDR1 SGHTA, CDR2 FQGNSA. V shed 5 bases and J 3 bases; nucleotides not matched to a gene: 5. The CDR3 spans 15 residues. The CDR3 is CASSPGLAGSYEQYF. Here the CDR3 DNA reads TGTGCCAGCAGCCCCGGACTAGCGGGGAGCTACGAGCAGTACTTC. Full variable domain (missing parts from reference TRBV7-2 and TRBJ2-7): GAGVSQSPSNKVTEKGKDVELRCDPISGHTALYWYRQSLGQGLEFLIYFQGNSAPDKSGLPSDRFSAERTGGSVSTLTIQRTQQEDSAVYLCASSPGLAGSYEQYFGPGTRLTVT.

The count of this clonotype is one. The chain recombines TRBV20-1 with TRBJ2-7, with 12 bases identical to TRBD2. V dropped 6 bases and J dropped 5; count of bases not matched to a gene: 8. CDR3 length equals 14 residues. Germline CDR1 DFQATT, CDR2 SNEGSKA (reference sequence). CDR3 residues: CSAATSGRIHEQYF. The CDR3, as DNA: TGCAGTGCCGCAACTAGCGGGAGGATCCACGAGCAGTACTTC.

The rearrangement joins TRBV20-1 to TRBJ2-3, with 8 bases fitting TRBD2. The V segment lost 3 bases and the J segment 3 bases; nucleotides outside the gene matches: 11. Germline lookup yields CDR1 DFQATT and CDR2 SNEGSKA (reference sequence). This CDR3 region has 16 residues. Here the CDR3 DNA reads TGCAGTGCTAGTATTTTTGGCGGGAGGTTAACAGATACGCAGTATTTT. Residues: CSASIFGGRLTDTQYF.

This clonotype was detected only once. The chain combines TRBV5-6 with TRBJ2-1; 7 nucleotides line up with TRBD2. The CDR3 runs 15 residues. Germline loops: CDR1 SGHDT, CDR2 YYEEEE. V was pared by 0 bases and J by 7 bases, with 7 bases of the junction left unmatched. CDR3 DNA: TGTGCCAGCAGCTTGGGGGGACTAACACGAAATGAGCAGTTCTTC. Amino acid sequence: CASSLGGLTRNEQFF.

This chain uses TRBV20-1 with TRBJ1-3, with D possibly being TRBD1 (5 bases). CDR3 length: 14 residues. V was trimmed by 5 bases and J by 3 bases, leaving 14 bases between them. Germline V gene data show CDR1 as DFQATT and CDR2 as SNEGSKA (reference sequence). CDR3 loop: CSADWGGGGNTIYF. Written as DNA, the CDR3 is TGCAGTGCTGACTGGGGGGGTGGTGGAAACACCATATATTTT.

V and J are TRBV2 and TRBJ1-5; TRBD1 is a possible D gene (5 bases). Germline V gene data show CDR1 as SNHLY and CDR2 as FYNNEI. V lost 6 bases, J lost 1 base, and 13 bases lay in between. CDR3 length equals 15 residues. The CDR3 spells CASRGPGRSNQPQHF. The CDR3 region has the DNA TGTGCCAGCAGGGGGCCGGGACGGAGCAATCAGCCCCAGCATTTT.

This chain uses TRBV19 with TRBJ1-2; 10 positions match TRBD1. CDR3 length equals 18 residues. Looked up from germline, CDR1 is LNHDA and CDR2 is SQIVND (reference sequence). The V and J ends lost 10 bases and 4 bases, in that order; junction bases with no gene match: 21. In nucleotides, the CDR3 is TGTGCCACCTATAAGCCGGGACAGGGGACTTCGCTCGCCTATGGCTACACCTTC. Protein product: CATYKPGQGTSLAYGYTF.

This chain links TRBV7-3 with TRBJ2-3; 7 bases fit TRBD2. Germline-derived CDR1 and CDR2 are SGHTA and FQGTGA. J was trimmed by 0 bases and V by 3 bases; bases with no gene match: 0. The CDR3 consists of 14 residues. This CDR3 reads CASSFSGSTDTQYF. CDR3 DNA: TGTGCCAGCAGCTTTAGCGGGAGCACAGATACGCAGTATTTT.

This clonotype was counted only a few times. V and J are TRBV18 and TRBJ2-1; 7 bases line up with TRBD2. Trimming removed 0 bases from V and 8 bases from J; junction bases left unmatched: 16. Germline V gene lookup returns CDR1 KGHSH and CDR2 LQKENI. This CDR3 has 18 amino acids. The CDR3 nucleotides are TGTGCCAGCTCACCACCGGGCCGCGGGAGAATTCTACCCCATGAGCAGTTCTTC. This sequence encodes CASSPPGRGRILPHEQFF.

This clonotype was observed a few times. The chain joins TRBV20-1 to TRBJ1-5; D is perhaps TRBD1 (6 bases). Germline V gene data show CDR1 as DFQATT and CDR2 as SNEGSKA (reference sequence). V lost 3 bases, J lost 1 base, and 10 bases lay in between. The CDR3 loop spans 14 amino acids. The DNA of the CDR3 is TGCAGTGCTAGTCCAGGGGTGAGCAATCAGCCCCAGCATTTT. Residues: CSASPGVSNQPQHF.

This clonotype was detected a few times. The CDR3 sequence is CSARGLAGLRHEQFF. CDR3 sequence (DNA): TGCAGTGCTAGGGGACTAGCGGGGCTACGTCATGAGCAGTTCTTC. The chain is built from TRBV20-1 and TRBJ2-1; TRBD2 matches 13 bases. Losses at the gene ends were 3 bases for V and 8 bases for J; bases not matched to a gene: 7. Looked up from germline, CDR1 is DFQATT and CDR2 is SNEGSKA (reference sequence). This CDR3 region has 15 residues.

The V and J genes are TRBV20-1 and TRBJ1-1, with a possible D match to TRBD1 (6 bases). V was trimmed by 1 base and J by 5 bases, leaving 11 bases between them. Germline CDR1 is DFQATT and CDR2 is SNEGSKA (reference sequence). The CDR3 has 13 amino acids. The CDR3 coding sequence is TGCAGTGCTAGAGTTCACAGGGTGACTGAAGCTTTCTTT. This sequence encodes CSARVHRVTEAFF.

On this clonotype: Compared with germline, one end of the junction differs, possibly owing to a read error. The rearrangement uses TRBV27 and TRBJ1-6; D is possibly TRBD1 (5 bases). Germline V gene data show CDR1 as MNHEY and CDR2 as SMNVEV (reference sequence). This CDR3 is 15 amino acids long. Here the CDR3 reads CATSLVGTFNSPLHF. The CDR3 nucleotides read TGTGCCACCAGTTTGGTAGGGACGTTTAATTCACCCCTCCACTTT.

The genes are TRBV7-3 and TRBJ2-1; TRBD2 agrees at 8 bases. The CDR3 is 14 residues long. Germline V gene lookup returns CDR1 SGHTA and CDR2 FQGTGA. Trimming removed 5 bases from V and 15 bases from J; junction bases left unmatched: 15. As DNA, the CDR3 is TGTGCCAGCAGCGCCCAACCAGGACTAGCTGTTCCGTTCTTC. Protein product: CASSAQPGLAVPFF.

J is TRBJ1-1 and V is TRBV6-1, with a tentative D call TRBD1 (6 bases). CDR1 MNHNS and CDR2 SASEGT come from the germline V gene. V was shortened by 6 bases and J by 3 bases, with 11 bases between the two germline ends. The CDR3 contains 13 residues. The CDR3 is CASSRTGYTEAFF. The CDR3 nucleotides read TGTGCCAGCAGCCGCACAGGGTACACTGAAGCTTTCTTT.

CDR3 loop: CASSLQPGQGAPNYGYTF. The CDR3 DNA sequence: TGTGCCAGCTCCCTTCAACCGGGACAGGGGGCACCTAACTATGGCTACACCTTC. The chain recombines TRBV18 with TRBJ1-2; 12 nucleotides align to TRBD1. After removal of 6 bases from V and 0 bases from J, the junction contained 11 bases not matched to a gene. This CDR3 is built from 18 residues. Germline V gene sequence: CDR1 KGHSH, CDR2 LQKENI.

V is TRBV27 and J is TRBJ1-5; D is undetermined. The V gene's germline CDR1 is MNHEY and CDR2 SMNVEV (reference sequence). V lost 0 bases, J lost 3 bases, and 9 bases lay in between. CDR3 length: 15 residues. The CDR3 loop reads CASSLSAKLNQPQHF. The CDR3 nucleotides are TGTGCCAGCAGTTTATCTGCCAAACTCAATCAGCCCCAGCATTTT.

This chain joins TRBV15 and TRBJ1-2, with 7 bases fitting TRBD1. The CDR3 contains 15 residues. CDR1 is LNHNV and CDR2 is YYDKDF in the germline V gene (reference sequence). Trimming at V came to 2 bases and at J to 2 bases, leaving 5 bases not matched to a gene. The CDR3 protein is CATSRLQGGNYGYTF. CDR3 sequence (DNA): TGTGCCACCAGCAGACTGCAGGGGGGGAACTATGGCTACACCTTC.

The rearrangement links TRBV28 to TRBJ1-2; 7 bases align to TRBD1. V lost 6 bases, J lost 4 bases, and 5 bases stayed unmatched. Germline V gene data show CDR1 as MDHEN and CDR2 as SYDVKM. The CDR3 length is 13 residues. Here the CDR3 reads CASRLQGPYGYTF. CDR3 DNA sequence: TGTGCCAGCAGGCTACAGGGGCCCTATGGCTACACCTTC.